The rows below give T cell receptor beta chains drawn from one sample of a study of T cells in Graves' hyperthyroidism and ophthalmopathy. MiXCR, applied by TCRdb to the multiplex PCR reads, yields one record per CDR3 protein. The data show some 500,000 distinct CDR3 sequences, with 13% to 15% seen just once and less than 20% held by the top ten. Source material: blood. Receptors were obtained from a woman between 18 and 29 years old with Graves' hyperthyroidism. Both conserved end residues are part of each CDR3.

>TRBV6-6
CASSYRAGDTQYF
>TRBV11-2
CASSFGSIQETQYF
>TRBV30
CAWSRRMNTEAFF
>TRBV18
CASSPSGRSETQYF
>TRBV6-9
CASSYWGGTGNTIYF
>TRBV6-1
CASRTPNNEQFF
>TRBV5-1
CASSLAGLNNNSPLHF
>TRBV9
CASSPHGGLEQYF
>TRBV7-9
CASSSSEASTDTQYF
>TRBV7-3
CASSPMGELRTDTQYF
>TRBV10-3
CAISDRREVTDTQYF
>TRBV12-3/TRBV12-4
CASSPGPGNF
>TRBV4-1
CASSQEQLAGSAVAQYF
>TRBV28
CASSYQGAGETQYF
>TRBV30
CAAALGIANEKLFF
>TRBV6-6
CASSSGGTLYQETQYF
>TRBV19
CASSTRETQYF
>TRBV12-3/TRBV12-4
CASSNGGELFF
>TRBV6-5
CASSYSQANTEAFF
>TRBV5-1
CASSELDNEQFF
>TRBV7-9
CASSLERSSNYGYTF
>TRBV7-9
CASSLNRENTEAFF
>TRBV6-1
CASKRQSTGGNTEAFF
>TRBV2
CASSDPNQPQHF
>TRBV5-6
CASSLLSGIFTDTQYF
>TRBV30
CAWSGAPATNEKLFF
>TRBV30
CAWSEVYNEQFF
>TRBV12-3/TRBV12-4
CASSPGTDGYTF
>TRBV10-1
CASSESSSQETQYF
>TRBV7-2
CASSLVVGLAGVEQYF
>TRBV11-3
CASSQIAGAPIGTDTQYF
>TRBV11-2
CASSLGRATGGAWETQYF
>TRBV6-5
CASSYPQPVSGRGNEQFF
>TRBV6-5
CASSYDRGGLAGRTDTQYF
>TRBV20-1
CSARLRLGREQFF
>TRBV11-2
CASSLLPLTASYNEQFF
>TRBV12-3/TRBV12-4
CASTAAVGFYNEQFF
>TRBV15
CATSRGVGSVNEKLFF
>TRBV15
CATSRDGARGNEQFF
>TRBV20-1
CSARRGTLGEQFF
>TRBV28
CASSFTSGRVSTDTQYF
>TRBV18
CASSPRYNSPLHF
>TRBV5-1
CASSFWDPARDTQYF
>TRBV19
CASSTRGINQPQHF